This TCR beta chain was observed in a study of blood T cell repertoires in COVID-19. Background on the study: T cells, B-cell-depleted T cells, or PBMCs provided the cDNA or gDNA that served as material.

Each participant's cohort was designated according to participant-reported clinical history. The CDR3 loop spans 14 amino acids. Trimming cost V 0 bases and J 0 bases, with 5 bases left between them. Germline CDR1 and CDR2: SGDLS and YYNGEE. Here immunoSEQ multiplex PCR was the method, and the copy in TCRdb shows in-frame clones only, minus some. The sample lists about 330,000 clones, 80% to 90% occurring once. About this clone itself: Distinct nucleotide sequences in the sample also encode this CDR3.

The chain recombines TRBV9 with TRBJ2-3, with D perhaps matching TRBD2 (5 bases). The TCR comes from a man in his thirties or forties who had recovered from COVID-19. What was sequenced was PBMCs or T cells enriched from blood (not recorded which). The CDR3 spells CASSVAGSTDTQYF. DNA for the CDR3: TGTGCCAGCAGCGTAGCGGGGAGCACAGATACGCAGTATTTT.